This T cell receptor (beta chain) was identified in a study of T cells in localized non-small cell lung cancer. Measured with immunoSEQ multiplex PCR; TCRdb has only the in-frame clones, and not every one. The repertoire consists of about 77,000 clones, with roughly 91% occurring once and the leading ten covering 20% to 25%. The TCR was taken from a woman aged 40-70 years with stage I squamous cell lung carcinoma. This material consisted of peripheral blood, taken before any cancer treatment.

The CDR3 spells CASSEDRIGYEQYF. In DNA form, the CDR3 reads TGTGCCAGTAGCGAAGACAGGATCGGCTACGAGCAGTACTTC. This chain links TRBV19 with TRBJ2-7; possibly TRBD1 for D (6 bases). The CDR3 length is 14 residues. V was pared by 6 bases and J by 3 bases, with 15 bases between. Germline V gene lookup returns CDR1 LNHDA and CDR2 SQIVND (reference sequence).